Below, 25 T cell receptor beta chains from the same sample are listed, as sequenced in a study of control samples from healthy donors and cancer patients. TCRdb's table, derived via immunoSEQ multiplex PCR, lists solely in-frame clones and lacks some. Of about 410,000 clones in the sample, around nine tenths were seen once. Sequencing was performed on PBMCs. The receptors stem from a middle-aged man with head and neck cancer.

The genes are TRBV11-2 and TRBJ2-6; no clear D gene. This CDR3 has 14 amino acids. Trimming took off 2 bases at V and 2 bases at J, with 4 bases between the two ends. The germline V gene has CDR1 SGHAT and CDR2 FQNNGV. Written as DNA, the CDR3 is TGTGCCAGCAGCTTACAGGCTGGGGCCAACGTCCTGACTTTC. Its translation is CASSLQAGANVLTF.

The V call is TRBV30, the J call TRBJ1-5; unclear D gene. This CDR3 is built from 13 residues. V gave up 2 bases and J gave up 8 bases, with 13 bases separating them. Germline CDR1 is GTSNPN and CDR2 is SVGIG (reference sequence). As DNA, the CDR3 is TGTGCCTGGAGTACCACGGTGCAAGAGCCCCAGCATTTT. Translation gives CAWSTTVQEPQHF.

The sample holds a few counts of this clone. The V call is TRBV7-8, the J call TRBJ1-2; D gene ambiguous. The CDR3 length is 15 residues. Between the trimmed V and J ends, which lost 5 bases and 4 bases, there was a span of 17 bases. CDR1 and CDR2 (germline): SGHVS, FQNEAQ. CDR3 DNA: TGTGCCAGCAGCACAACGAGGTCCGGGGTCTATGGCTACACCTTC. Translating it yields CASSTTRSGVYGYTF.

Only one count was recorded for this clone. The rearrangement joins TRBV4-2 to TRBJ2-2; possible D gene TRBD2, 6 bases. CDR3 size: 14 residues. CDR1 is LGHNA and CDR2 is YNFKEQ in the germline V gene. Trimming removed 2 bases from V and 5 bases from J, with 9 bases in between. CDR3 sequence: CASSQYSGTGELFF. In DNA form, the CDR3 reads TGTGCCAGCAGCCAATATAGCGGAACCGGGGAGCTGTTTTTT.

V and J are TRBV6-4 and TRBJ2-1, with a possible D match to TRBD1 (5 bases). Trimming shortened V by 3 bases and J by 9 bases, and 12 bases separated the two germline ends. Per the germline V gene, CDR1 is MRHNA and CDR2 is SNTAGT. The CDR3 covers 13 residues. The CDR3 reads CASSDSQGTEQFF. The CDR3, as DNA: TGTGCCAGCAGTGATTCCCAGGGTACTGAGCAGTTCTTC.

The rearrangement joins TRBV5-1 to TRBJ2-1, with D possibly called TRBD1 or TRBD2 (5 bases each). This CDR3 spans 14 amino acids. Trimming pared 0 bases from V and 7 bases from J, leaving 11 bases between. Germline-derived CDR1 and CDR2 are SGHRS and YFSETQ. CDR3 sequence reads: CASSLADGGNEQFF. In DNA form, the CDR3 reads TGCGCCAGCAGCTTGGCCGATGGGGGAAATGAGCAGTTCTTC. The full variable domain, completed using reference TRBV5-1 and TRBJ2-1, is KAGVTQTPRYLIKTRGQQVTLSCSPISGHRSVSWYQQTPGQGLQFLFEYFSETQRNKGNFPGRFSGRQFSNSRSEMNVSTLELGDSALYLCASSLADGGNEQFFGPGTRLTVL.

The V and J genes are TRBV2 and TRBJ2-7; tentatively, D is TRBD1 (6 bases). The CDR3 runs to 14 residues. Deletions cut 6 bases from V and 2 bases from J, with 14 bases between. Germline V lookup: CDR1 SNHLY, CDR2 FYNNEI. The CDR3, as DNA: TGTGCCAGCAGAGAACAGGGTAAGGCCTACGAGCAGTACTTC. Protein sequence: CASREQGKAYEQYF.

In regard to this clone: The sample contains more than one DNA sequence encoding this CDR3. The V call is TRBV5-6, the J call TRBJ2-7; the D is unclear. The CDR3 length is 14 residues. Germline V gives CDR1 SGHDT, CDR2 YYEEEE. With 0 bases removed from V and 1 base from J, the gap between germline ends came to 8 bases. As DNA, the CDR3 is TGTGCCAGCAGCTTGGGGGCAGGTTCCTACGAGCAGTACTTC. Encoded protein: CASSLGAGSYEQYF.

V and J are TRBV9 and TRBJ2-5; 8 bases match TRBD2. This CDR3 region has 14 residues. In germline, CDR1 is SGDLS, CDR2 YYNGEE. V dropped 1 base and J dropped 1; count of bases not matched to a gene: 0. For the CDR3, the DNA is TGTGCCAGCAGCGTACGGGGGGGCCAAGAGACCCAGTACTTC. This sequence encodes CASSVRGGQETQYF.

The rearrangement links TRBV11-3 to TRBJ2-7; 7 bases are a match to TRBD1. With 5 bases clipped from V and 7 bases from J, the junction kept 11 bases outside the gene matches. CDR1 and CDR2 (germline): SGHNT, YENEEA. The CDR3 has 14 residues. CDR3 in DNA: TGTGCCAGCAGCCCTAGACAGGGCCTGGGGGAGCAGTACTTC. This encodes CASSPRQGLGEQYF.

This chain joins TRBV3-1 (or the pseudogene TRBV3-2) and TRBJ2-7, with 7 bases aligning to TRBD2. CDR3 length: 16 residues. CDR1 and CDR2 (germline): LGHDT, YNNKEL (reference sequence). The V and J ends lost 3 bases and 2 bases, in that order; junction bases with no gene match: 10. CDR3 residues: CASSHQMGGYPYEQYF. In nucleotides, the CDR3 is TGTGCCAGCAGCCACCAGATGGGGGGGTATCCCTACGAGCAGTACTTC.

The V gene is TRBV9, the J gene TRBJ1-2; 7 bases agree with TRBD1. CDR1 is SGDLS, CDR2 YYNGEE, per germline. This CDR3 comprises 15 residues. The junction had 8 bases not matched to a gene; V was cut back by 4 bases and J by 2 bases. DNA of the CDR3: TGTGCCAGCAGCCCGTCACAGGGGACCAACTATGGCTACACCTTC. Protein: CASSPSQGTNYGYTF.

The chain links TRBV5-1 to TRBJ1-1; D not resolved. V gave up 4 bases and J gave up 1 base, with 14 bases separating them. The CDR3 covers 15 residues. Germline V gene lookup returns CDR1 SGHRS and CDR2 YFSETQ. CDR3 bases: TGCGCCAGCAGCAACCTTCAAGCCCCGAACACTGAAGCTTTCTTT. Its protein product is CASSNLQAPNTEAFF. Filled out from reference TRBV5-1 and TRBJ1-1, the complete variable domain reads KAGVTQTPRYLIKTRGQQVTLSCSPISGHRSVSWYQQTPGQGLQFLFEYFSETQRNKGNFPGRFSGRQFSNSRSEMNVSTLELGDSALYLCASSNLQAPNTEAFFGQGTRLTVV.

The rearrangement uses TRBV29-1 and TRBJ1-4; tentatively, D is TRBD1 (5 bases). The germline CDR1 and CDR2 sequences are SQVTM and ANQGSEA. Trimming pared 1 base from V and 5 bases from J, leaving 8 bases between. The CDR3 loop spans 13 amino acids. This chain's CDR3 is CSVEGQSNEKLFF. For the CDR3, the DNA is TGCAGCGTTGAAGGACAGTCGAATGAAAAACTGTTTTTT.

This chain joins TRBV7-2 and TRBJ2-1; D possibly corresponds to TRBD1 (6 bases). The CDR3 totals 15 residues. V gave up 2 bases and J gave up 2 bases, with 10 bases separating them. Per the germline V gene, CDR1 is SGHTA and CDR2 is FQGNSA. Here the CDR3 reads CASSLSRGTYNEQFF. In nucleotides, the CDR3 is TGTGCCAGCAGCTTAAGTAGGGGGACCTACAATGAGCAGTTCTTC.

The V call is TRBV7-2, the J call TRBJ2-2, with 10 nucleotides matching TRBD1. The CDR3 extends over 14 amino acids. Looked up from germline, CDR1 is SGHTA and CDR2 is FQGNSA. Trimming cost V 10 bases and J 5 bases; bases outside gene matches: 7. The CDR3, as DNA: TGTGCCACAACCGGGACAGGGGAGACCGGGGAGCTGTTTTTT. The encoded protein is CATTGTGETGELFF.

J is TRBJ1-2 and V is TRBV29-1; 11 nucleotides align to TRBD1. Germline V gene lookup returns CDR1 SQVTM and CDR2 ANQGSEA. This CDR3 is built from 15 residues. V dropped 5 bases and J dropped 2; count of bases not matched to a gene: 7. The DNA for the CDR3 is TGCAGCGTTACGGACAGGGGGCCGGCAAACTATGGCTACACCTTC. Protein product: CSVTDRGPANYGYTF.

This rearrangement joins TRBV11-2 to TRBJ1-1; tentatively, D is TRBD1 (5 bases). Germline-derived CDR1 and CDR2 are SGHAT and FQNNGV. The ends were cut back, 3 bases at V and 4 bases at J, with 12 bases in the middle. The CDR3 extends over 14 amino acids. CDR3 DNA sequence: TGTGCCAGCAGCTTTGGAGGGGAGGGCACTGAAGCTTTCTTT. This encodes CASSFGGEGTEAFF.

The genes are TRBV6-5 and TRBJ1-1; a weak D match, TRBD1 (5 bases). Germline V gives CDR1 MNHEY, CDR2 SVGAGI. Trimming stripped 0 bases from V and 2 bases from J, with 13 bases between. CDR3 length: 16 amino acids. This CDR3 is CASSYSVGGGNTEAFF. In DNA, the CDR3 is TGTGCCAGCAGTTACTCGGTGGGGGGGGGAAACACTGAAGCTTTCTTT.

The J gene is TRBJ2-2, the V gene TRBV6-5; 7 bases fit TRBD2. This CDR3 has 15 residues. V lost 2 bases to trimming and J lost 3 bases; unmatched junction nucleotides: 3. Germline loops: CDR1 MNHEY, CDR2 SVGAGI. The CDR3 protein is CASSYGGEYTGELFF. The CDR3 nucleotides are TGTGCCAGCAGTTACGGGGGGGAATACACCGGGGAGCTGTTTTTT.

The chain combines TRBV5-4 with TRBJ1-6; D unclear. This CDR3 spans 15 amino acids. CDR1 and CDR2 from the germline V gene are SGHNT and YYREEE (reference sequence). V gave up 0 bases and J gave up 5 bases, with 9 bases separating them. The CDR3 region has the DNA TGTGCCAGCAGCTTGGTTGGCCTAGATAATTCACCCCTCCACTTT. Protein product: CASSLVGLDNSPLHF.

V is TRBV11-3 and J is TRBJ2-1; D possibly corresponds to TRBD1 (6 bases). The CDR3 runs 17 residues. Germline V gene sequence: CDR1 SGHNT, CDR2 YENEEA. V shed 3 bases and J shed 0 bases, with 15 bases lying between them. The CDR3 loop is CASSFRSQGISYNEQFF. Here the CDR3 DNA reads TGTGCCAGCAGCTTCAGATCCCAGGGGATCTCCTACAATGAGCAGTTCTTC.

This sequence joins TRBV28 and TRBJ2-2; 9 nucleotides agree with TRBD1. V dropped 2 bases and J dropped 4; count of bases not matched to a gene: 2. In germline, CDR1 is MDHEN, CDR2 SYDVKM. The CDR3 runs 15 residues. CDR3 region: CASSLGTGPTGELFF. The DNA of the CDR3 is TGTGCCAGCAGTTTAGGGACAGGGCCCACCGGGGAGCTGTTTTTT.

CDR3 sequence: CASTPRPHNEQFF. For the CDR3, the DNA is TGTGCCAGCACCCCCCGGCCACACAATGAGCAGTTCTTC. The chain has TRBV6-2 or TRBV6-3 and TRBJ2-1, with unresolved D. The germline V gene has CDR1 MNHEY and CDR2 SVGEGT. Trimming stripped 7 bases from V and 5 bases from J, with 12 bases between. The CDR3 is 13 residues long.

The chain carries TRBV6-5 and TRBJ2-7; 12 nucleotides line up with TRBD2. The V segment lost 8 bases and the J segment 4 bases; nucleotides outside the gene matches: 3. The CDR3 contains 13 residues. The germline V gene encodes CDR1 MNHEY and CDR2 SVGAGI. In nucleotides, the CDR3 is TGTGCCAGCCGGACTAGCGGGATTTACGAGCAGTACTTC. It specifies CASRTSGIYEQYF.